This T cell receptor beta chain came from a study of T cells of healthy individuals. The CDR3 has 12 amino acids. CDR1 is DFQATT and CDR2 is SNEGSKA in the germline V gene (reference sequence). The germline V and J ends were trimmed by 2 bases and 2 bases, with 6 bases remaining between them. TCRdb passed the 5' RACE reads through MiXCR, listing each CDR3 protein once. The sample records roughly 87,000 distinct CDR3 sequences, 17% being singletons. This clonotype originated in a human donor in good health. The V call is TRBV20-1, the J call TRBJ2-5; D is uncertain. CDR3 in DNA: TGCAGTGCTAGATACTCTCAAGAGACCCAGTACTTC. This gives the protein CSARYSQETQYF.